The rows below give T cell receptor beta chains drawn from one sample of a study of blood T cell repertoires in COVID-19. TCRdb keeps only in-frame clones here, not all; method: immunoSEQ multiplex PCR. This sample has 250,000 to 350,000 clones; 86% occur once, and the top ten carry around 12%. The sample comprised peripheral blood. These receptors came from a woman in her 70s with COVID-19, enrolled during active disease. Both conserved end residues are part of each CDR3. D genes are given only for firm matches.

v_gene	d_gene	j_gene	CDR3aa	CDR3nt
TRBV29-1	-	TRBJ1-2	CSVMDSRSYGYTF	TGCAGCGTAATGGACAGCCGCTCTTATGGCTACACCTTC
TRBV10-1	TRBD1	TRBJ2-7	CASSESRQGSYEQYF	TGCGCCAGCAGTGAGTCGAGACAGGGAAGCTACGAGCAGTACTTC
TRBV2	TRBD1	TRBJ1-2	CASSAQGATDYGYTF	TGTGCCAGCAGTGCGCAGGGGGCGACGGACTATGGCTACACCTTC
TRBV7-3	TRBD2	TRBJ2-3	CASSFSGGRTDTQYF	TGTGCCAGCAGCTTTAGCGGGGGGAGGACAGATACGCAGTATTTT
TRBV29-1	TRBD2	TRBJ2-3	CSVEVWLAGITDTQYF	TGCAGCGTTGAAGTTTGGCTAGCGGGGATCACAGATACGCAGTATTTT
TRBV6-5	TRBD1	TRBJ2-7	CASSYLDRGTGEQYF	TGTGCCAGCAGTTACTTGGACAGGGGAACGGGCGAGCAGTACTTC
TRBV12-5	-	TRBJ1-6	CASGLAFFAGDNSYNSPLHF	TGTGCTAGTGGTTTGGCCTTTTTCGCGGGCGACAACTCCTATAATTCACCCCTCCACTTT
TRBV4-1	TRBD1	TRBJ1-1	CASSQAGTGGQEAFF	TGCGCCAGCAGCCAGGCCGGGACAGGGGGCCAGGAAGCTTTCTTT
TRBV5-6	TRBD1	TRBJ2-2	CASSLGTGNTAGELFF	TGTGCCAGCAGCTTAGGGACAGGGAATACAGCCGGGGAGCTGTTTTTT
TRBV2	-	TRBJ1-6	CASSEGRLSSYNSPLHF	TGTGCCAGCAGTGAAGGAAGACTGAGCTCCTATAATTCACCCCTCCACTTT
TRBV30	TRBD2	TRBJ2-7	CAWSATSGGYEQYF	TGTGCCTGGAGCGCGACTAGCGGGGGCTACGAGCAGTACTTC
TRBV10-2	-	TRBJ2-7	CASSEGDIYEQYF	TGCGCCAGCAGTGAAGGGGACATATACGAGCAGTACTTC
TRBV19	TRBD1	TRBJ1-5	CASTLGQGGNQPQHF	TGTGCCAGTACCCTGGGACAGGGAGGCAATCAGCCCCAGCATTTT
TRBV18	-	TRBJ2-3	CASSPSGGSTDTQYF	TGTGCCAGCTCACCTAGCGGTGGGAGCACAGATACGCAGTATTTT
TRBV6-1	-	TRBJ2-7	CASRDSNSYEQYF	TGTGCCAGCAGGGACAGTAACTCCTACGAGCAGTACTTC
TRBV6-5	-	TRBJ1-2	CASRPRQSPVGYTF	TGTGCCAGCAGACCCCGACAGTCCCCCGTTGGTTACACCTTC